This TCR beta chain originates from a study of T cell changes during pregnancy in multiple sclerosis. Data came from immunoSEQ multiplex PCR; TCRdb stores just in-frame clones and leaves some out. Of 85,000 to 90,000 clones in the sample, more than 85% were seen once. Germline V gene sequence: CDR1 SGHTA, CDR2 FQGTGA. The V gene end was trimmed by 4 bases and the J gene end by 5 bases; junction bases not matched to a gene: 7. The CDR3 has 14 residues. The specimen comprised peripheral blood, sampled in the first trimester of pregnancy. This receptor was identified in a female donor in good health, enrolled as a control in a pregnancy study. The V and J genes are TRBV7-3 and TRBJ1-1, with TRBD1 matching over 7 bases. The CDR3 bases are TGTGCCAGCAGCTCCGGACAGGTCGGGACTGAAGCTTTCTTT. Amino acids: CASSSGQVGTEAFF. The entire variable domain, with the rest obtained from reference TRBV7-3 and TRBJ1-1, is as follows: GAGVSQTPSNKVTEKGKYVELRCDPISGHTALYWYRQSLGQGPEFLIYFQGTGAADDSGLPNDRFFAVRPEGSVSTLKIQRTERGDSAVYLCASSSGQVGTEAFFGQGTRLTVV.